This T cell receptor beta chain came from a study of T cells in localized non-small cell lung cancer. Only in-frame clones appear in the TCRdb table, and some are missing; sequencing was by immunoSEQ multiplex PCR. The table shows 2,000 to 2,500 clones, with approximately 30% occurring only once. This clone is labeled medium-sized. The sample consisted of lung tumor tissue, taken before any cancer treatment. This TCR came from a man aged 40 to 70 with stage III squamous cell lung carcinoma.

The chain's CDR3 is CASSLGQGSNYGYTF. CDR3 bases: TGTGCCAGCAGCTTGGGACAGGGCTCGAACTATGGCTACACCTTC. This rearrangement joins TRBV11-3 to TRBJ1-2; 9 bases line up with TRBD1. The length of the CDR3 is 15 residues. Germline CDR1 is SGHNT and CDR2 is YENEEA. The V and J ends lost 3 bases and 2 bases, in that order; junction bases with no gene match: 4.